This T cell receptor beta chain was captured in a study of neurological immune-mediated disorders. MiXCR, run by TCRdb on the 5' RACE reads, gives a single entry per CDR3 protein. The top ten hold about 6.8% of the sample, which has under 80,000 distinct CDR3 sequences, 12% to 15% seen once. This clonotype showed up many times. What it recognizes is unknown. Study-level results: There were no CDR3 amino acid sequences shared by expanded clones across subjects, a result suggesting private repertoires in all groups.

Trimming took 2 bases from V and 4 from J, leaving 7 bases between them. The germline gives CDR1 SGDLS, CDR2 YYNGEE. The CDR3 extends over 13 amino acids. The sequence was collected from a woman between 50 and 59 years old in good health. The sample taken for sequencing was PBMCs. This chain joins TRBV9 and TRBJ2-1; D call uncertain. In DNA form, the CDR3 reads TGTGCCAGCAGCGTTGGTAATTACAATGAGCAGTTCTTC. Protein: CASSVGNYNEQFF. Looking up the rest from reference TRBV9 and TRBJ2-1 gives the full variable domain: DSGVTQTPKHLITATGQRVTLRCSPRSGDLSVYWYQQSLDQGLQFLIQYYNGEERAKGNILERFSAQQFPDLHSELNLSSLELGDSALYFCASSVGNYNEQFFGPGTRLTVL.